Here is one T cell receptor (beta chain) with its context. The CDR3 sequence is 13 residues long. Trimming at V came to 6 bases and at J to 8 bases, leaving 9 bases not matched to a gene. These data originate in a study of blood T cell repertoires in COVID-19. Study as a whole: Whether acute or convalescent, the COVID-19 samples came from the United States, Italy and Spain. In each case, the material was cDNA or gDNA derived from T cells, B-cell-depleted T cells, or PBMCs.

The Seattle patients, enrolled during active infection, were followed longitudinally. Original handling: Reference gene primer amplification gave nucleated cell count estimates. The assay was immunoSEQ multiplex PCR, and TCRdb's table has in-frame clones only and misses some. The V and J calls and clone size are taken from that table; D and trimming were inferred from the DNA. The sample shows 100,000 to 150,000 clones, around four fifths of them seen only once. The TCR comes from a man older than 75 with COVID-19, enrolled during active disease. The sequencing input was peripheral blood. The V gene is TRBV12-3 or TRBV12-4, the J gene TRBJ1-1, with 7 bases fitting TRBD1. This CDR3 reads CASRGGQAEEAFF. CDR3 sequence (DNA): TGTGCCAGCAGGGGAGGACAGGCGGAAGAAGCTTTCTTT.